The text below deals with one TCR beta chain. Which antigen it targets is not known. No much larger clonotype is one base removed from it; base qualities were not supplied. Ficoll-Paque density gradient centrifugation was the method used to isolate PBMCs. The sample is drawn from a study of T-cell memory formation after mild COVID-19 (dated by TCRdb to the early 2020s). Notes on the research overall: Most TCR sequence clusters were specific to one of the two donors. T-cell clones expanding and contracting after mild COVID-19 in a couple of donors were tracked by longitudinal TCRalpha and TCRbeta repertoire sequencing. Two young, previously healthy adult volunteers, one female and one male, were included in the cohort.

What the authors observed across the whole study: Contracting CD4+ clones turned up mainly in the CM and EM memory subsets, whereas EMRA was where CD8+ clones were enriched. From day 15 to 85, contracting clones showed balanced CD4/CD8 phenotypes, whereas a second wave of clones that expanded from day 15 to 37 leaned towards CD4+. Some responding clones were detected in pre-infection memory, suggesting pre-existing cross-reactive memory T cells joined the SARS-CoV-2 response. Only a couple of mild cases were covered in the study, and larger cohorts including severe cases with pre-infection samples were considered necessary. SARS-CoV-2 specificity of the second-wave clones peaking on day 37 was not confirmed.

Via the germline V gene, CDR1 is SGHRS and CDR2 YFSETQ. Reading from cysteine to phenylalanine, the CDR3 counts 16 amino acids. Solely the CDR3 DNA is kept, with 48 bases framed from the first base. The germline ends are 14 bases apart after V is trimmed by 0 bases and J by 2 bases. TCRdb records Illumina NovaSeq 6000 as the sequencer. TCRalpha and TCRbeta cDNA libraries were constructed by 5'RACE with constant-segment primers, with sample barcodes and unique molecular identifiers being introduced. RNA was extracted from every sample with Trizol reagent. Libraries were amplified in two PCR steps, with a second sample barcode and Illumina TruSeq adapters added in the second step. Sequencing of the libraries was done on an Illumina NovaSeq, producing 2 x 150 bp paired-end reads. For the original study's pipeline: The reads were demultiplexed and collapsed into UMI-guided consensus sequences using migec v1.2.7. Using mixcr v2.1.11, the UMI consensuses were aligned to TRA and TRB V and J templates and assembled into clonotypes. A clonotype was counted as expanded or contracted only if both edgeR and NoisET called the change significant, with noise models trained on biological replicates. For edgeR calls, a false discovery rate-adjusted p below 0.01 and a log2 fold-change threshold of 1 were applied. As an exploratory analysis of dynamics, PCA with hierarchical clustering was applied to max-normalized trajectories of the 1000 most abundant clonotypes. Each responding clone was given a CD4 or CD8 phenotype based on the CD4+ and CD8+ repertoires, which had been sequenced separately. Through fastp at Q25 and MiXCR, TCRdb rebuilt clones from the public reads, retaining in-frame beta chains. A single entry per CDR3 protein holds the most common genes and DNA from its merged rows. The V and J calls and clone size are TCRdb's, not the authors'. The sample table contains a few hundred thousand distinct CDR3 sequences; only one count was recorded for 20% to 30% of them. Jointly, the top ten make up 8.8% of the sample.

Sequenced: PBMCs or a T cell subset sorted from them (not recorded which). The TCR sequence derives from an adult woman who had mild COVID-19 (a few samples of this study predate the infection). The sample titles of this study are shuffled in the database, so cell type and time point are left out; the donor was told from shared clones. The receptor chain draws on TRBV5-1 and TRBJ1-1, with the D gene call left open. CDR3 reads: CASSLADHTRNTEAFF. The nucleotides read TGCGCCAGCAGCTTGGCCGACCATACCCGTAACACTGAAGCTTTCTTT.